A selection of T cell receptor beta chains follows, all from one sample in a study of glioma-infiltrating T cells. One entry per CDR3 protein results from TCRdb running MiXCR on the multiplex PCR reads. The table includes fewer than 500,000 distinct CDR3 sequences, roughly two fifths detected once. Sequencing used glioma tissue, nonneoplastic brain tissue, or PBMCs (not recorded which). The receptors stem from a human donor with low-grade glioma or glioblastoma, undergoing nonglioma brain surgery, or in good health (not recorded which). CDR3s include the opening cysteine and the closing phenylalanine or tryptophan. A D gene is named only where the DNA matches it firmly. Clone size appears in some rows only: once, few, many, or a class for an expanded clone.

v_call	j_call	d_call	clone_size	cdr3_aa	cdr3_nt
TRBV4-1	TRBJ2-3	TRBD2	few	CASTPTGLAGFGTDTQYF	TGCGCCAGCACCCCCACGGGACTAGCAGGTTTCGGCACAGATACGCAGTATTTT
TRBV7-2	TRBJ2-7	TRBD2	.	CASSPSGASYEQYF	TGTGCCAGCAGCCCAAGCGGGGCTAGTTACGAGCAGTACTTC
TRBV7-9	TRBJ2-7	.	.	CASSLVGRSLYEQYF	TGTGCCAGCAGCTTGGTGGGCCGAAGTCTCTACGAGCAGTACTTC
TRBV12-3/TRBV12-4	TRBJ1-4	.	.	CASSLFNEKLFF	TGTGCCAGCAGTTTATTTAATGAAAAACTGTTTTTT
TRBV5-1	TRBJ2-1	.	few	CASGSGPPSYNEQFF	TGCGCCAGCGGAAGCGGTCCGCCCTCCTACAATGAGCAGTTCTTC
TRBV20-1	TRBJ2-3	TRBD2	few	CSARRLAGGSDTQYF	TGCAGTGCTAGACGTCTAGCGGGAGGGTCAGATACGCAGTATTTT
TRBV4-3	TRBJ2-1	.	.	CASSQEFSGMGNEQFF	TGCGCCAGCAGCCAAGAATTTTCAGGGATGGGCAATGAGCAGTTCTTC
TRBV18	TRBJ1-5	.	.	CASSPLQGLNQPQHF	TGTGCCAGCTCACCACTCCAGGGCCTCAATCAGCCCCAGCATTTT
TRBV18	TRBJ2-5	.	.	CASSRSGAEETQYF	TGTGCCAGCTCACGCTCCGGGGCAGAAGAGACCCAGTACTTC
TRBV20-1	TRBJ2-7	.	.	CSARDGYGQYF	TGCAGTGCTAGGGATGGCTACGGACAGTACTTC
TRBV15	TRBJ2-1	.	.	CATSSPRTAYNEQFF	TGTGCCACCAGCAGTCCACGGACCGCATACAATGAGCAGTTCTTC
TRBV24-1	TRBJ2-1	TRBD2	.	CATSDAGPPAGGYNEQFF	TGTGCCACCAGTGATGCAGGACCGCCAGCGGGGGGGTACAATGAGCAGTTCTTC
TRBV7-2	TRBJ2-7	.	.	CASSLPDYRSYEQYF	TGTGCCAGCAGCTTACCCGACTACCGCTCCTACGAGCAGTACTTC
TRBV20-1	TRBJ2-7	.	many	CSARKGRARNEQYF	TGCAGTGCTAGGAAGGGCAGGGCTCGCAACGAGCAGTACTTC
TRBV15	TRBJ2-7	.	.	CAASREVGNRDNYEQYF	TGTGCCGCCAGCAGAGAAGTAGGGAACAGGGACAACTACGAGCAGTACTTC
TRBV7-9	TRBJ1-5	.	.	CASSLLPGEGYSNQPQHF	TGTGCCAGCAGCTTACTGCCAGGGGAAGGGTATAGCAATCAGCCCCAGCATTTT
TRBV7-9	TRBJ2-3	.	few	CASSFPQGTDTQYF	TGTGCCAGCAGCTTCCCACAGGGTACCGATACGCAGTATTTT
TRBV15	TRBJ2-7	TRBD1	.	CAGSGLGQGAYEQYF	TGTGCCGGCAGTGGTCTAGGACAGGGGGCTTACGAGCAGTACTTC
TRBV27	TRBJ1-5	TRBD1	few	CASSPDRVGNQPQHF	TGTGCCAGCAGTCCGGACAGGGTTGGCAATCAGCCCCAGCATTTT
TRBV11-3	TRBJ2-5	.	.	CASSGHPQETQYF	TGTGCCAGCAGCGGACACCCCCAAGAGACCCAGTACTTC
TRBV10-3	TRBJ1-1	.	.	CAISRPNTEAFF	TGTGCCATCAGCCGGCCGAACACTGAAGCTTTCTTT
TRBV28	TRBJ2-3	.	.	CASDRASTDTQYF	TGTGCCAGCGACAGAGCTAGCACAGATACGCAGTATTTT
TRBV14	TRBJ2-3	.	.	CASSPSVRSSTDTQYF	TGTGCCAGCAGCCCAAGCGTACGGTCTAGCACAGATACGCAGTATTTT
TRBV7-2	TRBJ1-1	.	many	CASSPEDGHTEAFF	TGTGCCAGCAGCCCCGAGGACGGTCACACTGAAGCTTTCTTT
TRBV4-3	TRBJ1-2	.	few	CASSQDLQVRVYGYTF	TGCGCCAGCAGCCAAGATCTCCAGGTCAGGGTCTATGGCTACACCTTC
TRBV20-1	TRBJ1-6	.	.	CSASTPGFVSPLHF	TGCAGTGCTAGTACGCCGGGTTTCGTTTCACCCCTCCACTTT
TRBV4-3	TRBJ2-5	.	.	CASSQDVRSETQYF	TGCGCCAGCAGCCAAGATGTTAGATCAGAGACCCAGTACTTC
TRBV28	TRBJ2-4	.	.	CASSLDGDGVDIQYF	TGTGCCAGCAGTCTGGATGGGGATGGCGTGGACATTCAGTACTTC
TRBV5-4	TRBJ1-2	.	few	CASSWDGTRGYTF	TGTGCCAGCAGCTGGGACGGGACTAGGGGCTACACCTTC
TRBV7-6	TRBJ2-1	TRBD2	.	CASSLGTSGGVSCNEQFF	TGTGCCAGCAGCCTGGGGACTAGCGGGGGAGTCTCCTGCAATGAGCAGTTCTTC
TRBV7-4	TRBJ1-1	.	many	CASSLALGTEAFF	TGTGCCAGCAGCTTAGCATTGGGTACTGAAGCTTTCTTT
TRBV6-2/TRBV6-3	TRBJ1-5	.	.	CASSPDNYQPQHF	TGTGCCAGCAGTCCGGACAACTATCAGCCCCAGCATTTT
TRBV28	TRBJ2-1	TRBD2	many	CASSPSGGVANEQFF	TGTGCCAGCAGCCCCAGCGGGGGGGTAGCTAATGAGCAGTTCTTC
TRBV7-9	TRBJ1-1	.	few	CASSLRGRWGTEAFF	TGTGCCAGCAGCTTACGAGGGCGCTGGGGCACTGAAGCTTTCTTT
TRBV7-2	TRBJ2-3	.	many	CASSFGLIDTQYF	TGTGCCAGCAGCTTTGGTCTTATCGATACGCAGTATTTT
TRBV28	TRBJ1-1	.	.	CASSFGDRSATEAFF	TGTGCCAGCAGTTTTGGTGACAGGTCGGCTACTGAAGCTTTCTTT
TRBV12-3/TRBV12-4	TRBJ2-1	.	.	CASSQTNEQFF	TGTGCCAGCAGCCAGACAAATGAGCAGTTCTTC
TRBV20-1	TRBJ2-1	TRBD2	.	CSVAGTSGNNEQFF	TGCAGTGTTGCCGGGACTAGCGGTAACAATGAGCAGTTCTTC
TRBV12-3/TRBV12-4	TRBJ2-7	.	.	CASSLDGGSYEQYF	TGTGCCAGCAGTTTGGATGGCGGCTCCTACGAGCAGTACTTC
TRBV20-1	TRBJ2-2	TRBD2	.	CSAPTGTSRNTGELFF	TGCAGTGCGCCGACCGGGACTAGCCGTAACACCGGGGAGCTGTTTTTT
TRBV3-1	TRBJ1-2	TRBD1	few	CASSQDQGQGRGYTF	TGTGCCAGCAGCCAAGATCAGGGACAGGGTCGTGGCTACACCTTC
TRBV5-1	TRBJ2-2	TRBD2	.	CASSSGLAGGRGGELFF	TGCGCCAGCAGCTCCGGACTAGCGGGAGGCCGAGGCGGGGAGCTGTTTTTT
TRBV7-9	TRBJ1-2	.	.	CASSLGRRPQGYTF	TGTGCCAGCAGTTTGGGACGCCGGCCTCAAGGCTACACCTTC
TRBV20-1	TRBJ2-3	TRBD2	.	CSAHTSGRFTDTQYF	TGCAGTGCCCACACTAGCGGGAGGTTTACAGATACGCAGTATTTT
TRBV4-1	TRBJ1-3	.	.	CASSQDTGGPGNTIYF	TGCGCCAGCAGCCAAGATACGGGTGGGCCTGGAAACACCATATATTTT